These 28 T cell receptor beta chains originate from one sample sequenced in a study of blood T cell repertoires in COVID-19. The assay was immunoSEQ multiplex PCR, and TCRdb's table has in-frame clones only and misses some. The table lists about 410,000 clones, just over 85% of them singletons, with roughly 1.4% in the top ten. The source material was peripheral blood. These receptors were collected from a woman aged 25-40 years with active or convalescent COVID-19.

V usage is TRBV6-5 and J usage is TRBJ2-1; TRBD2 matches 12 bases. CDR3 length: 15 residues. J gave up 2 bases and V 10 bases, and 6 bases lay outside the gene matches. The germline V gene encodes CDR1 MNHEY and CDR2 SVGAGI. The CDR3 reads CAIGRLAGAYNEQFF. CDR3 DNA sequence: TGTGCCATCGGAAGACTAGCGGGAGCCTACAATGAGCAGTTCTTC.

On this clone: Being one base from a much bigger clone, this may be a read error. The sample has other DNA sequences that encode this CDR3 too. Here the CDR3 DNA reads TGTGCCAGCAGTTCTAGCTACGAGCAGTACTTC. This sequence encodes CASSSSYEQYF. V and J are TRBV27 and TRBJ2-7; D remains unclear. The V end lost 4 bases, the J end lost 3 bases, and 4 bases lay between the germline ends. Per the germline V gene, CDR1 is MNHEY and CDR2 is SMNVEV (reference sequence). This CDR3 spans 11 amino acids.

This clone was seen a few times. The chain carries TRBV19 and TRBJ2-1; D possibly corresponds to TRBD1 (6 bases). Between the trimmed V and J ends, which lost 6 bases and 4 bases, there was a span of 19 bases. Per the germline V gene, CDR1 is LNHDA and CDR2 is SQIVND (reference sequence). This CDR3 has 16 amino acids. The DNA of the CDR3 is TGTGCCAGTAGGACAGTATCAGGTGACAGGTACAATGAGCAGTTCTTC. It encodes CASRTVSGDRYNEQFF.

The chain has TRBV12-3 or TRBV12-4 and TRBJ1-5; D call uncertain. Trimming removed 1 base at V and 7 bases at J, with 5 bases between. This CDR3 contains 12 residues. CDR3 nucleotide sequence: TGTGCCAGCAGTTTAGTGCGACAGCCCCAGCATTTT. This gives the protein CASSLVRQPQHF.

This chain links TRBV5-6 with TRBJ1-2; no clear D gene. The V end was cut by 4 bases, the J end by 6 bases, with 13 bases between. CDR1 is SGHDT and CDR2 is YYEEEE in the germline V gene. The CDR3 extends over 13 amino acids. DNA of the CDR3: TGTGCCAGCAGCGAGAACCGTATGGATGGCTACACCTTC. Translation gives CASSENRMDGYTF.

This clone has just one count. The chain employs TRBV5-5 and TRBJ2-3, with D perhaps matching TRBD1 (6 bases). This CDR3 has 12 amino acids. With 4 bases removed from V and 7 bases from J, the gap between germline ends came to 10 bases. Germline CDR1 and CDR2: SGHKS and YYEKEE (reference sequence). Written as DNA, the CDR3 is TGTGCCAGCAGCCGGGACACCAATACGCAGTATTTT. This sequence encodes CASSRDTNTQYF. Full variable domain (missing parts from reference TRBV5-5 and TRBJ2-3): DAGVTQSPTHLIKTRGQQVTLRCSPISGHKSVSWYQQVLGQGPQFIFQYYEKEERGRGNFPDRFSARQFPNYSSELNVNALLLGDSALYLCASSRDTNTQYFGPGTRLTVL.

This rearrangement joins TRBV7-6 to TRBJ1-6; D possibly corresponds to TRBD1 (5 bases). The CDR3 loop spans 17 amino acids. Between the trimmed V and J ends, which lost 1 base and 7 bases, there was a span of 17 bases. CDR1 is SGHVS and CDR2 is FNYEAQ in the germline V gene. DNA of the CDR3: TGTGCCAGCAGCTTAGATATTGGCACAGGTGGAAATTCACCCCTCCACTTT. This codes for CASSLDIGTGGNSPLHF.

This CDR3 reads CASRGTGGEGNTIYF. In nucleotides, the CDR3 is TGTGCCAGCAGAGGTACAGGGGGCGAGGGAAACACCATATATTTT. This sequence joins TRBV6-5 and TRBJ1-3; 9 bases align to TRBD1. Germline CDR1 and CDR2: MNHEY and SVGAGI. The V segment lost 6 bases and the J segment 4 bases; nucleotides outside the gene matches: 7. This CDR3 has 15 amino acids.

The rearrangement links TRBV5-5 to TRBJ2-7; 8 bases align to TRBD1. The CDR3 consists of 13 residues. Trimming took 5 bases from V and 3 from J; bases not matched to a gene: 4. The germline gives CDR1 SGHKS, CDR2 YYEKEE (reference sequence). DNA of the CDR3: TGTGCCAGCAGGTTACAGGGGGACTACGAGCAGTACTTC. It codes for CASRLQGDYEQYF.

V usage is TRBV30 and J usage is TRBJ2-7, with 15 bases that match TRBD2. Germline trimming cut 2 bases from V and 10 bases from J; bases unmatched to any gene: 9. CDR3 size: 15 residues. Germline V gene lookup returns CDR1 GTSNPN and CDR2 SVGIG (reference sequence). The CDR3 spells CAWSPGLAGGSDQYF. As DNA, the CDR3 is TGTGCCTGGAGTCCGGGACTAGCGGGAGGAAGTGATCAGTACTTC.

The V call is TRBV6-2 or TRBV6-3, the J call TRBJ1-5; 8 bases fit TRBD1. The V gene's germline CDR1 is MNHEY and CDR2 SVGEGT. Unmatched junction bases numbered 8, after V lost 2 bases and J lost 2 bases. The CDR3 has 17 residues. CDR3 sequence (DNA): TGTGCCAGCAGTTACAGGACAGGGAATGTAGGCAATCAGCCCCAGCATTTT. It translates to CASSYRTGNVGNQPQHF.

This clone was found a few times. This rearrangement joins TRBV27 to TRBJ2-7, with 7 bases lining up with TRBD2. V was clipped by 4 bases and J by 3 bases; unmatched bases: 3. The germline CDR1 and CDR2 sequences are MNHEY and SMNVEV (reference sequence). This CDR3 spans 13 amino acids. In DNA, the CDR3 is TGTGCCAGCAGTTGGGCGGGGGACTACGAGCAGTACTTC. It is translated as CASSWAGDYEQYF.

The J gene is TRBJ2-3, the V gene TRBV3-1 (or the pseudogene TRBV3-2), with unresolved D. CDR3 length equals 14 residues. From germline, CDR1 is LGHDT and CDR2 YNNKEL (reference sequence). Trimming cost V 2 bases and J 2 bases, with 8 bases left between them. CDR3 nucleotide sequence: TGTGCCAGCAGCCAATCCCTAGACACAGATACGCAGTATTTT. Protein product: CASSQSLDTDTQYF.

This sequence joins TRBV7-2 and TRBJ2-7; the match to TRBD2 covers 12 bases. The CDR3 covers 16 residues. The V gene end was trimmed by 2 bases and the J gene end by 1 base; junction bases not matched to a gene: 3. CDR1 and CDR2 (germline): SGHTA, FQGNSA. The CDR3 loop reads CASSLTGTSGSYEQYF. The DNA of the CDR3 is TGTGCCAGCAGCTTAACCGGGACTAGCGGGTCCTACGAGCAGTACTTC.

V and J are TRBV30 and TRBJ1-6; 8 nucleotides align to TRBD1. The CDR3 consists of 17 residues. Per germline, CDR1 GTSNPN and CDR2 SVGIG (reference sequence). Trimming at V came to 0 bases and at J to 9 bases, leaving 13 bases not matched to a gene. CDR3 sequence: CAWSVGRGPSFGSPLHF. Written as DNA, the CDR3 is TGTGCCTGGAGTGTCGGCAGGGGGCCATCTTTTGGTTCACCCCTCCACTTT. The whole variable domain, filled in from reference TRBV30 and TRBJ1-6, reads SQTIHQWPATLVQPVGSPLSLECTVEGTSNPNLYWYRQAAGRGLQLLFYSVGIGQISSEVPQNLSASRPQDRQFILSSKKLLLSDSGFYLCAWSVGRGPSFGSPLHFGNGTRLTVT.

The CDR3 DNA reads as TGCAGTGCCGTGGGAGATCAGCCCCAGCATTTT. It is translated as CSAVGDQPQHF. The chain employs TRBV20-1 and TRBJ1-5; no definite D call. V was shortened by 6 bases and J by 5 bases, with 8 bases between the two germline ends. CDR3 length: 11 amino acids. CDR1 and CDR2 from the germline V gene are DFQATT and SNEGSKA (reference sequence).

V usage is TRBV25-1 and J usage is TRBJ1-2; D may be TRBD1 (5 bases). Trimming removed 0 bases at V and 8 bases at J, with 10 bases between. The CDR3 runs 13 residues. Looked up from germline, CDR1 is MGHDK and CDR2 is SYGVNS. The CDR3 nucleotides read TGTGCCAGCAGTGAATATCAAAAGGGGGGCTACACCTTC. Its translation: CASSEYQKGGYTF.

The chain is built from TRBV12-3 or TRBV12-4 and TRBJ1-1; D is unclear. The length of the CDR3 is 12 residues. The V gene lost 7 bases and the J gene lost 6 bases, with 12 bases spanning the gap. The DNA of the CDR3 is TGTGCCAGCAACGTCCTAGGCGCTGAAGCTTTCTTT. Translated, it gives CASNVLGAEAFF.

CDR3 sequence reads: CASSRDRDLAFF. The CDR3 DNA reads as TGTGCCAGCTCACGGGACAGGGATCTGGCTTTCTTT. V usage is TRBV18 and J usage is TRBJ1-1; 9 bases map to TRBD1. The germline V gene has CDR1 KGHSH and CDR2 LQKENI. With 4 bases clipped from V and 11 bases from J, the junction kept 5 bases outside the gene matches. The CDR3 length is 12 residues.

This clone has just one count. The rearrangement links TRBV10-2 to TRBJ2-2; TRBD2 matches at 14 bases. V lost 8 bases, J lost 3 bases, and 8 bases stayed unmatched. The germline gives CDR1 WSHSY, CDR2 SAAADI. CDR3 length: 17 amino acids. The CDR3 here is CASGNRLAGGHTGELFF. The CDR3 DNA follows: TGCGCCAGCGGTAATAGACTAGCGGGGGGGCACACCGGGGAGCTGTTTTTT.

This sequence joins TRBV11-2 and TRBJ2-7; perhaps TRBD1 as D (5 bases). The length of the CDR3 is 13 residues. Trimming stripped 1 base from V and 5 bases from J, with 9 bases between. Germline CDR1 is SGHAT and CDR2 is FQNNGV. CDR3 in DNA: TGTGCCAGCAGCTTAGGGGGCATCCACGAGCAGTACTTC. It specifies CASSLGGIHEQYF.

V and J are TRBV7-2 and TRBJ2-7; TRBD1 agrees at 9 bases. J gave up 3 bases and V 4 bases, and 4 bases lay outside the gene matches. This CDR3 spans 14 amino acids. The V gene's germline CDR1 is SGHTA and CDR2 FQGNSA. CDR3 nucleotide sequence: TGTGCCAGCAGCTCCCGGACAGGGGTCTACGAGCAGTACTTC. It translates to CASSSRTGVYEQYF.

This clone appeared a few times. The V gene is TRBV12-5, the J gene TRBJ1-4; D call uncertain. The CDR3 consists of 14 residues. CDR1 is LGHNT, CDR2 FRNRAP, per germline. The germline V and J ends were trimmed by 6 bases and 5 bases, with 13 bases remaining between them. The CDR3 DNA is TGTGCTAGTGGAACGTGGGGAGGGAATGAAAAACTGTTTTTT. This translates into CASGTWGGNEKLFF.

The J gene is TRBJ1-2, the V gene TRBV5-4; possibly TRBD1 for D (6 bases). V lost 0 bases and J lost 7, with 13 bases in between. The CDR3 runs 14 residues. CDR1 and CDR2 (germline): SGHNT, YYREEE (reference sequence). DNA of the CDR3: TGTGCCAGCAGCTTGGTGGCAGGGGAAGGTGGCTACACCTTC. It codes for CASSLVAGEGGYTF.

The chain recombines TRBV3-1 (or the pseudogene TRBV3-2) with TRBJ1-1; TRBD1 matches at 10 bases. The CDR3 length is 19 residues. Germline CDR1 is LGHDT and CDR2 is YNNKEL (reference sequence). V lost 4 bases to trimming and J lost 2 bases; unmatched junction nucleotides: 16. CDR3 loop: CASSRDHVSGTGANTEAFF. In DNA, the CDR3 is TGTGCCAGCAGCCGGGACCACGTCTCCGGGACAGGGGCTAACACTGAAGCTTTCTTT.

J is TRBJ2-3 and V is TRBV11-2; 11 nucleotides line up with TRBD2. This CDR3 has 17 amino acids. Per the germline V gene, CDR1 is SGHAT and CDR2 is FQNNGV. The V segment lost 4 bases and the J segment 5 bases; nucleotides outside the gene matches: 11. The CDR3 DNA is TGTGCCAGCAGCTCCCTCCACTCTAGCGGGGGGATAGATACGCAGTATTTT. Amino acids: CASSSLHSSGGIDTQYF.

This clone has a handful of counts. This sequence joins TRBV6-4 and TRBJ1-3; D call uncertain. The germline V gene encodes CDR1 MRHNA and CDR2 SNTAGT. The CDR3 is 15 residues long. Deletions cut 2 bases from V and 4 bases from J, with 12 bases between. The chain's CDR3 is CASSDKGTGGNTIYF. CDR3 DNA: TGTGCCAGCAGTGACAAAGGTACGGGAGGAAACACCATATATTTT.

Remarks on this clone: Other DNA sequences in the same sample also yield this CDR3. The CDR3 loop reads CASSAQGETEAFF. In DNA form, the CDR3 reads TGCGCCAGCAGCGCACAGGGTGAGACTGAAGCTTTCTTT. The genes are TRBV5-1 and TRBJ1-1; the D gene is possibly TRBD1 (6 bases). This CDR3 is 13 amino acids long. V lost 4 bases, J lost 5 bases, and 12 bases lay in between. Germline lookup yields CDR1 SGHRS and CDR2 YFSETQ.